This TCR beta chain was documented in a study of graft-versus-host responses after intestinal transplantation. On the study more broadly: Anti-thymocyte globulin induction, then tacrolimus and steroids for about 3 years, went to all recipients. Study outcomes and limitations: GvH clones occurred in recipient marrow; some first appeared in ileum or blood.

Sequencing was performed with immunoSEQ multiplex PCR; in TCRdb, only in-frame clones are kept and a portion is missing. The repertoire holds over 100,000 clones, with roughly 95% as singletons. Regarding this clone: Its antigen is not identified.

Germline CDR1 and CDR2: MDHEN and SYDVKM. There are 19 residues in the CDR3. V was pared by 3 bases and J by 6 bases, with 17 bases of the junction left unmatched. Sequencing was performed on unstimulated CD8+ T cells sorted from spleen or lymph node cells, taken before intestinal transplant. This clonotype was sampled from a human donor who received an intestinal transplant. The chain is built from TRBV28 and TRBJ2-3; 11 bases align to TRBD2. The CDR3 spells CASSFVLAGGWEGGDTQYF. CDR3 sequence (DNA): TGTGCCAGCAGTTTTGTGCTAGCGGGAGGTTGGGAAGGGGGGGATACGCAGTATTTT.